This TCR beta chain was retrieved from a study of blood T cell repertoires in COVID-19. At the level of the study: Specimens from acute and convalescent COVID-19 originated in the United States, Italy and Spain. Sample material is recorded as cDNA or gDNA derived from T cells, B-cell-depleted T cells, or PBMCs.

Authors' methods: Estimation of nucleated cell counts was performed using reference gene primer amplification. Clones were read by immunoSEQ multiplex PCR, and TCRdb kept only the in-frame ones, dropping some. V and J calls plus clone size are reproduced from that table; the DNA served to infer D and trimming. Of roughly 250,000 clones listed, around 82% are singletons. V lost 4 bases and J 5 bases, leaving 11 bases between the germline ends. CDR1 and CDR2 (germline): MNHEY, SMNVEV (reference sequence). This CDR3 contains 13 residues. This sequence joins TRBV27 and TRBJ2-5; D is uncertain. This TCR derives from a human donor in a cohort sampled during active COVID-19. Sequenced: peripheral blood. The CDR3 spells CASSSSFAETQYF. CDR3 sequence (DNA): TGTGCCAGCAGTTCCTCTTTTGCGGAGACCCAGTACTTC.